The text below deals with one T cell receptor beta chain. This clone has just one count. Its target antigen remains unknown. No qualities accompany the bases; no much larger clone lies one base away. The record originates from a study of blood T cell repertoires in COVID-19 (TCRdb year 2020). In the study overall: Samples from collaborators originated in the United States, Italy and Spain and spanned both the acute and convalescent phases of COVID-19. The material from the prospective study consisted of cDNA or gDNA derived from T cells, B-cell-depleted T cells, or PBMCs. Sample metadata almost always included a de-identified subject ID, COVID-19 status, age in years and sex. The repertoires were released in a freely available public database meant as a resource for research on the immune response to SARS-CoV-2. Subjects who had been exposed to COVID-19, were actively infected with it, or had recovered from it provided the deeply sampled blood TCRbeta repertoires that made up the dataset. Samples were obtained from the ongoing ImmuneRACE study (first 160 participants) and from over a thousand subjects provided by 6 global collaborators. HLA class I and class II types, where available, came from metadata supplied by the sample provider rather than from assay-based typing. General findings and caveats noted by the study authors: How much clinical and demographic metadata was included differed by source and by participant, and the metadata was provided uncurated.

From the cysteine through the phenylalanine, the CDR3 covers 13 amino acids. Only the CDR3 region is kept as DNA, spanning 39 bases read in frame from base 1. V and J are truncated by 6 bases and 4 bases respectively, leaving an intervening sequence of 13 bases. The germline V gene (reference sequence) provides CDR1 SGHNT and CDR2 YYREEE. At one collaborating source in Seattle, patients were enrolled during active infection and were followed longitudinally through the course of disease. Each collaborating institution followed its own protocols to collect whole blood in K2EDTA tubes. For TCRbeta analysis, collaborators shipped samples as frozen whole blood, isolated PBMCs, or DNA extracted from either of those sample types. The immunoSEQ Assay, a bias-controlled multiplex PCR, was used to amplify TCRbeta CDR3 regions from genomic DNA. From the authors' description of their analysis: The number of nucleated cells in each sample was estimated from the amplification of reference gene primers within the assay. Sequence reads were collapsed and filtered to measure the absolute abundance of every unique TCRbeta CDR3 rearrangement. For each sample, productive Simpson clonality was calculated as the square root of Simpson's diversity index over productive rearrangements. The table comes from immuneACCESS by way of TCRdb, which keeps in-frame sequences with V and J called. Part of the clones is missing from these tables; in studies checked, under half for an unresolved V gene and the rest for unknown reasons. V, J and clone size reflect that table, while D and trimming were determined from the DNA. This sample is represented by a few hundred thousand clones; roughly four fifths of them were singletons. Jointly, the top ten make up approximately 14% of the sample.

The sequenced sample consisted of peripheral blood. The rearranged segments are TRBV5-4 and TRBJ2-5; the best D guess is TRBD1, with 6 bases matching. The TCR sequence derives from a person between 65 and 79 years old with COVID-19, enrolled during active disease. The CDR3 has the sequence CASTKTGRETQYF. The sequence in DNA is TGTGCCAGCACCAAAACAGGGAGAGAGACCCAGTACTTC.